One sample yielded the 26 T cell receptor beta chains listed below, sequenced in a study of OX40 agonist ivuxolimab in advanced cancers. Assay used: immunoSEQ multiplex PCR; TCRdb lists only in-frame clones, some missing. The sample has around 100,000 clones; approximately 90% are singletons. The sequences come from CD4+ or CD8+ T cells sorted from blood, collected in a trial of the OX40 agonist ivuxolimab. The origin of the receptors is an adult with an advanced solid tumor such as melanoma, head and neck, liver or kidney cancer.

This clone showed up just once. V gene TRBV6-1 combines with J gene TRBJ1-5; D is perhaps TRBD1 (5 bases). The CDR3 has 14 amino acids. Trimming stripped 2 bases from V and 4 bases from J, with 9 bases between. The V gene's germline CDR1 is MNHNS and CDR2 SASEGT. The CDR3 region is CASSESWGNQPQHF. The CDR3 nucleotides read TGTGCCAGCAGTGAAAGTTGGGGGAATCAGCCCCAGCATTTT.

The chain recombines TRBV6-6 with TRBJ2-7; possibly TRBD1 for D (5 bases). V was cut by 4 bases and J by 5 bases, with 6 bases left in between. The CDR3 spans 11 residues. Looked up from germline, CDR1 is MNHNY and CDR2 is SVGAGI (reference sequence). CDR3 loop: CASSFRDEQYF. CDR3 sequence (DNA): TGTGCCAGCAGTTTCAGGGACGAGCAGTACTTC.

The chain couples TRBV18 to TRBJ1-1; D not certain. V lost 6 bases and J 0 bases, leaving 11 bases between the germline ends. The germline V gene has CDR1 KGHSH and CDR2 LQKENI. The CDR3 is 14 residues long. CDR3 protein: CASSHGTVNTEAFF. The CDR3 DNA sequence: TGTGCCAGCTCTCACGGTACAGTGAACACTGAAGCTTTCTTT.

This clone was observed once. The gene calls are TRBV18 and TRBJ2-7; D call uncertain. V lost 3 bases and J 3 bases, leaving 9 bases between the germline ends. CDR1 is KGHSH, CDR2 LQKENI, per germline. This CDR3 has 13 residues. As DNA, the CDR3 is TGTGCCAGCTCACCCTTCCCGTTCTACGAGCAGTACTTC. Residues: CASSPFPFYEQYF.

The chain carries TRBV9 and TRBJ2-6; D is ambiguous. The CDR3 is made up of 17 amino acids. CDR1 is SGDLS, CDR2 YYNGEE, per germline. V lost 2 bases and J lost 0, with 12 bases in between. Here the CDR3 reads CASSVQPRTSGANVLTF. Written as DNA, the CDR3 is TGTGCCAGCAGCGTCCAGCCTCGTACCTCTGGGGCCAACGTCCTGACTTTC.

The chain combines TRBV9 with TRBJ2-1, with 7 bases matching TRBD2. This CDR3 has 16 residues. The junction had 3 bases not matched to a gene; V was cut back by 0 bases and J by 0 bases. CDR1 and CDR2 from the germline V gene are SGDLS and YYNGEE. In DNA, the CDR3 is TGTGCCAGCAGCGTAGAAGGCGGGAGCTCCTACAATGAGCAGTTCTTC. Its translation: CASSVEGGSSYNEQFF. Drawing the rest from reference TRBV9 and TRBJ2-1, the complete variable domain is DSGVTQTPKHLITATGQRVTLRCSPRSGDLSVYWYQQSLDQGLQFLIQYYNGEERAKGNILERFSAQQFPDLHSELNLSSLELGDSALYFCASSVEGGSSYNEQFFGPGTRLTVL.

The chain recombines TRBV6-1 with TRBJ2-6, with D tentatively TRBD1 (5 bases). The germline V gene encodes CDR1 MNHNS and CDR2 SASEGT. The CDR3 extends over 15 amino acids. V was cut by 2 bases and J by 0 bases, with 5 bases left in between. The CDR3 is CASSERGSGANVLTF. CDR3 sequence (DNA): TGTGCCAGCAGTGAAAGGGGCTCTGGGGCCAACGTCCTGACTTTC.

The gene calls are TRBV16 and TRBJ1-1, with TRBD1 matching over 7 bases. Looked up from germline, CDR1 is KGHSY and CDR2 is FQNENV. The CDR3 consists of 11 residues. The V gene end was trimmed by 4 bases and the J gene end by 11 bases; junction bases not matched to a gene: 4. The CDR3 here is CASSPGQVAFF. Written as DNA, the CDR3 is TGTGCCAGCAGCCCCGGACAGGTGGCTTTCTTT.

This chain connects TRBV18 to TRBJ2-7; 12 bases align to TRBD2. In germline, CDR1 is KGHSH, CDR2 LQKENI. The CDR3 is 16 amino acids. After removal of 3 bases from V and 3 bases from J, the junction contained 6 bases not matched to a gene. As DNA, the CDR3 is TGTGCCAGCTCACCCTCCGGACTAGCGGGATACTACGAGCAGTACTTC. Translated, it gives CASSPSGLAGYYEQYF.

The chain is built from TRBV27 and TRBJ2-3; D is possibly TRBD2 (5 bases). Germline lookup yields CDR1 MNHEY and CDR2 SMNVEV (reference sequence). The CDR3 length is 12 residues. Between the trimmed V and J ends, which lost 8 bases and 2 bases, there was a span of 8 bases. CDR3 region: CASAAVTDTQYF. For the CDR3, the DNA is TGTGCCAGCGCAGCGGTCACAGATACGCAGTATTTT.

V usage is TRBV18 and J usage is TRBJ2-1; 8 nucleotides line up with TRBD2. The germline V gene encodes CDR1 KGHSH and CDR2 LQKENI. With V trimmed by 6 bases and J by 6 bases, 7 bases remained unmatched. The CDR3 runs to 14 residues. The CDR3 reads CASSPGTRGNEQFF. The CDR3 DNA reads TGTGCCAGCTCGCCCGGGACTAGGGGCAATGAGCAGTTCTTC.

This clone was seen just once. CDR3 DNA sequence: TGTGCCAGCAGTCTAGGGACTCCGGCTCGGAACACCATATATTTT. Amino acid sequence: CASSLGTPARNTIYF. The rearrangement links TRBV6-1 to TRBJ1-3; a possible D gene is TRBD1 (5 bases). The V end lost 5 bases, the J end lost 7 bases, and 18 bases lay between the germline ends. This CDR3 is 15 amino acids long. CDR1 is MNHNS and CDR2 is SASEGT in the germline V gene.

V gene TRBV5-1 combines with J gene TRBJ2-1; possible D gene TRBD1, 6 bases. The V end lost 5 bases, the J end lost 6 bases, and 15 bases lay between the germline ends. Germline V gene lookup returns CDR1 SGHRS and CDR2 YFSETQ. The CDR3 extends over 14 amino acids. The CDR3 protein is CASSQPQGINEQFF. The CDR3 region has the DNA TGCGCCAGCAGTCAACCACAGGGTATCAATGAGCAGTTCTTC.

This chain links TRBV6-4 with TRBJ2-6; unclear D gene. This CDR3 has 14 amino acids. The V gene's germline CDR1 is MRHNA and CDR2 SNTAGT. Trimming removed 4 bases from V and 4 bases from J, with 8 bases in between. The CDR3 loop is CASSGMTGANVLTF. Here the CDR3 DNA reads TGTGCCAGCAGTGGAATGACAGGGGCCAACGTCCTGACTTTC.

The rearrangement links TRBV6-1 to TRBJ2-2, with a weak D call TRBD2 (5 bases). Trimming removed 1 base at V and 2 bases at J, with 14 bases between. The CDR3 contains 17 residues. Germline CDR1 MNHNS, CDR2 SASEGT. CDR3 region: CASSEVGVGSNTGELFF. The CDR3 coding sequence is TGTGCCAGCAGTGAAGTCGGGGTGGGCTCAAACACCGGGGAGCTGTTTTTT.

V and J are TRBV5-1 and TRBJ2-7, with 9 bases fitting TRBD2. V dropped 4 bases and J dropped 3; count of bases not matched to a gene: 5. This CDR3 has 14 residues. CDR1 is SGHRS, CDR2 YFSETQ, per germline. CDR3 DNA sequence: TGCGCCAGCAGCCTTGATAGCGGGGGCTACGAGCAGTACTTC. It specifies CASSLDSGGYEQYF.

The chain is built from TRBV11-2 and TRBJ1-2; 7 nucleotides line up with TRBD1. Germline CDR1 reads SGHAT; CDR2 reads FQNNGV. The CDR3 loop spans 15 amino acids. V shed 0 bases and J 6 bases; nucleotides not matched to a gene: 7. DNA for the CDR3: TGTGCCAGCAGCTTAGACTACAGGGGAATGAATGGCTACACCTTC. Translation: CASSLDYRGMNGYTF.

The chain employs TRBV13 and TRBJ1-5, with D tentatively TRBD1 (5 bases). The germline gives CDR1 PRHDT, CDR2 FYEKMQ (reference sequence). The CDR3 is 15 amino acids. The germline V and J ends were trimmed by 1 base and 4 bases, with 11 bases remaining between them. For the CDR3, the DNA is TGTGCCAGCAGCTTAGAAAGCAGGGTAAATCAGCCCCAGCATTTT. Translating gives CASSLESRVNQPQHF.

The CDR3 coding sequence is TGCGCCAGCAGCTTGGCCGGGAGGAAAGAGACCCAGTACTTC. Translated: CASSLAGRKETQYF. The rearrangement uses TRBV5-1 and TRBJ2-5; TRBD2 matches at 7 bases. CDR3 length: 14 residues. The germline V gene encodes CDR1 SGHRS and CDR2 YFSETQ. Trimming at V came to 0 bases and at J to 3 bases, leaving 2 bases not matched to a gene. The full variable domain, completed using reference TRBV5-1 and TRBJ2-5, is KAGVTQTPRYLIKTRGQQVTLSCSPISGHRSVSWYQQTPGQGLQFLFEYFSETQRNKGNFPGRFSGRQFSNSRSEMNVSTLELGDSALYLCASSLAGRKETQYFGPGTRLLVL.

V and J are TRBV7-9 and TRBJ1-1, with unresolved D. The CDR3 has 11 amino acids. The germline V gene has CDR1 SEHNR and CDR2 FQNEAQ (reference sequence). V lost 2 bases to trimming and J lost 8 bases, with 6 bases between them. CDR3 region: CASSLKGEAFF. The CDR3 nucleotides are TGTGCCAGCAGCTTAAAAGGGGAAGCTTTCTTT.

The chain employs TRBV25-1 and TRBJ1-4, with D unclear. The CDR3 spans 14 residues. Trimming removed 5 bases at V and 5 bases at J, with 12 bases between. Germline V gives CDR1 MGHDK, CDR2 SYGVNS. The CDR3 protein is CASSTWALNEKLFF. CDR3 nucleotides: TGTGCCAGCAGTACGTGGGCCTTGAATGAAAAACTGTTTTTT.

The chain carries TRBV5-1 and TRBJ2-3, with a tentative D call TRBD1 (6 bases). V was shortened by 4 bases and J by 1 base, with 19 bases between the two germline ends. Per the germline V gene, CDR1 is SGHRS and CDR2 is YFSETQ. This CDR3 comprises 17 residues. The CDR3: CASSTSATGPGTDTQYF. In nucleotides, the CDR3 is TGCGCCAGCAGCACATCGGCGACAGGCCCCGGCACAGATACGCAGTATTTT.

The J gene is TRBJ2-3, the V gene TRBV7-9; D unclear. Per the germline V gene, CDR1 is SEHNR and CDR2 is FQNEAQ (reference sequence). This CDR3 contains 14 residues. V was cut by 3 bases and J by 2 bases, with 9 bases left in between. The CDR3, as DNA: TGTGCCAGCAGCTTGAGGCAGTTCACAGATACGCAGTATTTT. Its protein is CASSLRQFTDTQYF.

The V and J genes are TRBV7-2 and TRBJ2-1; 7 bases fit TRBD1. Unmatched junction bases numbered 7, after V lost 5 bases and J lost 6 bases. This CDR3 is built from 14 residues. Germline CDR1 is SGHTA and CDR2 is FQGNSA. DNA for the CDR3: TGTGCCAGCAGCCTGAGACAGGGCCTCAATGAGCAGTTCTTC. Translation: CASSLRQGLNEQFF.

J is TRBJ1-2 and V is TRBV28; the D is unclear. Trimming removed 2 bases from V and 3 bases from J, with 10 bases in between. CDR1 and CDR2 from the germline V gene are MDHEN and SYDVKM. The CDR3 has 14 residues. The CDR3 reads CASSLPTDYYGYTF. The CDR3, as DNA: TGTGCCAGCAGTTTACCGACGGACTACTATGGCTACACCTTC.

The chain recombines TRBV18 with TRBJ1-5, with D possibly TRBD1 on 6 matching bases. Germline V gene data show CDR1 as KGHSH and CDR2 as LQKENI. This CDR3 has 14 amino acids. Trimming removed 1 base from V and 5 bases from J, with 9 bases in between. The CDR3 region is CASSPRAGDQPQHF. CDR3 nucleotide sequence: TGTGCCAGCTCACCACGGGCAGGGGATCAGCCCCAGCATTTT.